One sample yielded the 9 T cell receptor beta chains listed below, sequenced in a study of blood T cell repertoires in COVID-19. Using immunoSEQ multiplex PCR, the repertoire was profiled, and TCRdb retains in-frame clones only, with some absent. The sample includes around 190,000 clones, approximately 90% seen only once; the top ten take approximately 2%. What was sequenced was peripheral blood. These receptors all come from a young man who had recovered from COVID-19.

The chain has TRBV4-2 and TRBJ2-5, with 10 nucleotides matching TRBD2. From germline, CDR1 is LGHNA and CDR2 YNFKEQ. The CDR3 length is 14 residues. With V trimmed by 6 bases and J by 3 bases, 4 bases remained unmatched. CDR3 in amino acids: CASRLGLAEETQYF. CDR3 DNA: TGTGCCAGCAGGCTCGGACTAGCGGAAGAGACCCAGTACTTC.

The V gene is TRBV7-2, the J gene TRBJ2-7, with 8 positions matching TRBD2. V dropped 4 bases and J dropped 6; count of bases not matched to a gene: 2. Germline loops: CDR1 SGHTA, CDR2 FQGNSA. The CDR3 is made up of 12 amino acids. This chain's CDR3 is CASSSAGGEQYF. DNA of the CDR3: TGTGCCAGCAGCTCGGCGGGAGGCGAGCAGTACTTC.

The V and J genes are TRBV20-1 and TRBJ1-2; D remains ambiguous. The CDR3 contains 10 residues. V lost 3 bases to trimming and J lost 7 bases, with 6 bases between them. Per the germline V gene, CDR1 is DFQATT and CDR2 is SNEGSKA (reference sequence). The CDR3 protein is CSARTLGYTF. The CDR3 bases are TGCAGTGCTAGGACACTTGGCTACACCTTC.

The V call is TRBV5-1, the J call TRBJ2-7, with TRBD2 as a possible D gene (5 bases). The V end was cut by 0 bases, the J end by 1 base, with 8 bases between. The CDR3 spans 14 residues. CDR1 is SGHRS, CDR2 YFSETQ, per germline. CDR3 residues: CASSLAGDSYEQYF. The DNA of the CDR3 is TGCGCCAGCAGCTTGGCCGGGGATTCCTACGAGCAGTACTTC. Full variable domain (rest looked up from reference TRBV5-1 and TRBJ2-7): KAGVTQTPRYLIKTRGQQVTLSCSPISGHRSVSWYQQTPGQGLQFLFEYFSETQRNKGNFPGRFSGRQFSNSRSEMNVSTLELGDSALYLCASSLAGDSYEQYFGPGTRLTVT.

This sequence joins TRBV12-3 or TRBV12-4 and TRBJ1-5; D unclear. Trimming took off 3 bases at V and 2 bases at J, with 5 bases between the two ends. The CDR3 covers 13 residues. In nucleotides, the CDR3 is TGTGCCAGCAGTTTCGGGGGCAATCAGCCCCAGCATTTT. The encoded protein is CASSFGGNQPQHF.

CDR3 nucleotides: TGTGCCAGCAGACGGGAGAGGCAGTTGCAGACTGAAGCTTTCTTT. Its protein is CASRRERQLQTEAFF. The V gene is TRBV5-4, the J gene TRBJ1-1; D unresolved. V lost 5 bases to trimming and J lost 5 bases, with 19 bases between them. Germline V lookup: CDR1 SGHNT, CDR2 YYREEE (reference sequence). CDR3 length equals 15 residues.

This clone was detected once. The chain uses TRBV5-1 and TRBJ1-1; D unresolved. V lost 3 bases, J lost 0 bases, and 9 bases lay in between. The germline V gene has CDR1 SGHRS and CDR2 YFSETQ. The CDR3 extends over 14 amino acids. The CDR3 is CASSSMPVNTEAFF. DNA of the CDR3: TGCGCCAGCAGCTCTATGCCGGTGAACACTGAAGCTTTCTTT.

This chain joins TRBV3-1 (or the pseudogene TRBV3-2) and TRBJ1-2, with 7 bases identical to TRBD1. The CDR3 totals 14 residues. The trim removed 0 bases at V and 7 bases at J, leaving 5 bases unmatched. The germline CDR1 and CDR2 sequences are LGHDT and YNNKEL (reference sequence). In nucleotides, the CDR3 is TGTGCCAGCAGCCAAGATGGGACAGCCGGTGGCTACACCTTC. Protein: CASSQDGTAGGYTF.

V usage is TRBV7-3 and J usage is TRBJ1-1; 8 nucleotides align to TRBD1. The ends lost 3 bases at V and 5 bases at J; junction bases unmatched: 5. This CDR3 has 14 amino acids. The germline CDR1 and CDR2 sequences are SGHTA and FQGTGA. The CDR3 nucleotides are TGTGCCAGCAGCTTCGACAGGGGAGATACTGAAGCTTTCTTT. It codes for CASSFDRGDTEAFF. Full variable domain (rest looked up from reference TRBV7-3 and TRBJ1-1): GAGVSQTPSNKVTEKGKYVELRCDPISGHTALYWYRQSLGQGPEFLIYFQGTGAADDSGLPNDRFFAVRPEGSVSTLKIQRTERGDSAVYLCASSFDRGDTEAFFGQGTRLTVV.